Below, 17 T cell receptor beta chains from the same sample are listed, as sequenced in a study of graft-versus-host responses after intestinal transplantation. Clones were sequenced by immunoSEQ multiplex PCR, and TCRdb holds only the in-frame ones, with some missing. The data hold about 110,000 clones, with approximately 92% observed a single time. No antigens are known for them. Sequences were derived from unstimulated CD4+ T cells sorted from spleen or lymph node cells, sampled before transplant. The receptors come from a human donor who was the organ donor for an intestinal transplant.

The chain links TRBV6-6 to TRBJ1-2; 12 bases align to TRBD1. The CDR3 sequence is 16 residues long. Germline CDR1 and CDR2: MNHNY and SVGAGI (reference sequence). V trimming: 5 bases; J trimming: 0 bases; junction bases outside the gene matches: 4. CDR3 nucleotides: TGTGCCAGCAGTGGGACAGGGGGCGATCCTAACTATGGCTACACCTTC. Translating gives CASSGTGGDPNYGYTF.

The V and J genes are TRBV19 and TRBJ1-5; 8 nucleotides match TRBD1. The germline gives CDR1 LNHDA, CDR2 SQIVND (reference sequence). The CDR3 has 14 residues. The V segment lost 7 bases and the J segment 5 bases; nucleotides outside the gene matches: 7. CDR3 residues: CASTRTGRHQPQHF. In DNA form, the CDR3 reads TGTGCCAGTACCCGGACAGGGCGCCATCAGCCCCAGCATTTT.

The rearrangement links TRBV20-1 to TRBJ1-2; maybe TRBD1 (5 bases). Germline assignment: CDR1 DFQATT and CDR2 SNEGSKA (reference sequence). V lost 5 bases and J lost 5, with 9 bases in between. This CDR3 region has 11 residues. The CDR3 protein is CSAGTVYGYTF. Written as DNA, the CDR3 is TGCAGTGCTGGGACGGTATATGGCTACACCTTC.

The CDR3 nucleotides are TGTGCCAGCACTCGAGGGGGGAACACTGAAGCTTTCTTT. This sequence encodes CASTRGGNTEAFF. The chain joins TRBV6-5 to TRBJ1-1; the D gene is possibly TRBD1 (6 bases). Between the trimmed V and J ends, which lost 7 bases and 1 base, there was a span of 10 bases. CDR1 and CDR2 from the germline V gene are MNHEY and SVGAGI. The CDR3 consists of 13 residues.

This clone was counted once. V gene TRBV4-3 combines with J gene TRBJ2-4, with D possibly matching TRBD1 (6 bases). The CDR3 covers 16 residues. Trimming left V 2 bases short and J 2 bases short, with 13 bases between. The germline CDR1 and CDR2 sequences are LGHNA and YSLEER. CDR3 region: CASSQHRDNSKNIQYF. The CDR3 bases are TGCGCCAGCAGCCAACACAGGGACAATTCCAAAAACATTCAGTACTTC.

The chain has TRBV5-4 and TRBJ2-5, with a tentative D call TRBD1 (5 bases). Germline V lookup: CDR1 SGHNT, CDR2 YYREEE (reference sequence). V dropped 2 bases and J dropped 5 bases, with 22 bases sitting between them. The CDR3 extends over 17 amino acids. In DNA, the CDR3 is TGTGCCAGCAGCTTAGGGCAGGGCAGGCAGGTGTGGGAGACCCAGTACTTC. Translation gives CASSLGQGRQVWETQYF.

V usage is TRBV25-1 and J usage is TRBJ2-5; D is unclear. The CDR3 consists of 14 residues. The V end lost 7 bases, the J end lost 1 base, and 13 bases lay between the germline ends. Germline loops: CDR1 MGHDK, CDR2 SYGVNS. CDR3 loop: CASKEQRTQETQYF. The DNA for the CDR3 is TGTGCCAGCAAGGAGCAGAGAACCCAAGAGACCCAGTACTTC.

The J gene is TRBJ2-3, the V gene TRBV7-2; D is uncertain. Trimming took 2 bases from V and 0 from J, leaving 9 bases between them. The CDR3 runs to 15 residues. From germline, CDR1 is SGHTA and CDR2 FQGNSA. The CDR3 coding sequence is TGTGCCAGCAGCTTAACCACCTTCAGCACAGATACGCAGTATTTT. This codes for CASSLTTFSTDTQYF.

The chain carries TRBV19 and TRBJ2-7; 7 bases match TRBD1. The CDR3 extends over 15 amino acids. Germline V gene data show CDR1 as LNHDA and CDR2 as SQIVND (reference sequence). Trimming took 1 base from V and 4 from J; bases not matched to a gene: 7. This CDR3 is CASSIGQGFFYEQYF. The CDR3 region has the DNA TGTGCCAGTAGTATAGGACAGGGTTTTTTTTACGAGCAGTACTTC.

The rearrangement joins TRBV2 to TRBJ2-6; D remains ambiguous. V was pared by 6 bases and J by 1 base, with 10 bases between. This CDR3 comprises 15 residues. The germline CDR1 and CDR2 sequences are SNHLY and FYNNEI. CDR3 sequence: CASRDPASGANVLTF. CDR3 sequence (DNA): TGTGCCAGCAGGGACCCGGCGTCTGGGGCCAACGTCCTGACTTTC.

CDR3 bases: TGTGCCAGCAGTCCCCGGACAGGGTTGAGTGAGCAGTTCTTC. This gives the protein CASSPRTGLSEQFF. This chain joins TRBV28 and TRBJ2-1, with 8 bases matching TRBD1. Germline V CDR1 and CDR2: MDHEN, SYDVKM. This CDR3 has 14 amino acids. Germline trimming cut 5 bases from V and 9 bases from J; bases unmatched to any gene: 9.

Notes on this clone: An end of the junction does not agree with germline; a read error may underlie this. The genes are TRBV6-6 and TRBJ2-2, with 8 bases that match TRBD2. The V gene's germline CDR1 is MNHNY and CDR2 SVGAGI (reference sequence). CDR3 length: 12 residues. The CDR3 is CASSYSSGGLFF. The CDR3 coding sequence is TGTGCCAGCAGTTACTCGAGCGGGGGGCTGTTTTTT.

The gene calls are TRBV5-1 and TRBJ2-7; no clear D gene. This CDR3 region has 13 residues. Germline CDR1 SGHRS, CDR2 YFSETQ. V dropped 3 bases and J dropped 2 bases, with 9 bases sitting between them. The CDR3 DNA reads TGCGCCAGCAGCTCGGACCTACCCTACGAGCAGTACTTC. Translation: CASSSDLPYEQYF.

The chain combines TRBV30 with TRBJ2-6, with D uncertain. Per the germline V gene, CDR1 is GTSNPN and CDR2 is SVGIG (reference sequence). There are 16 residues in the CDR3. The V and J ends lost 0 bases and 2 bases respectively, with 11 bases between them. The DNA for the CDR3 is TGTGCCTGGAGTGTAAGAGTCCCCACTGGGGCCAACGTCCTGACTTTC. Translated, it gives CAWSVRVPTGANVLTF.

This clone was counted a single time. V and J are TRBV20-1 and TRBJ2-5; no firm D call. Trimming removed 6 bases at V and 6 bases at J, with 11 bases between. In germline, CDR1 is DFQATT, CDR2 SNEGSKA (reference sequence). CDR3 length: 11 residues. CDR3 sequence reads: CSAAPQKTQYF. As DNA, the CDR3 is TGCAGTGCCGCGCCGCAAAAGACCCAGTACTTC.

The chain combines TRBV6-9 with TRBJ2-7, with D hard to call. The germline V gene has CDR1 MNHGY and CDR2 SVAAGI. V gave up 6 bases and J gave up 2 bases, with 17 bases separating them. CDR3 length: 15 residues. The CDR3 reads CASSSRSPVPYEQYF. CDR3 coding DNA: TGTGCCAGCAGCTCGCGTAGCCCAGTCCCCTACGAGCAGTACTTC.

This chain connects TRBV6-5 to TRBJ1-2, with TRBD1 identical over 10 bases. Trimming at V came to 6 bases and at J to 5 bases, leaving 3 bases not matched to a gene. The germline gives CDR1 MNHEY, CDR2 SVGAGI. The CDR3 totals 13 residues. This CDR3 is CASRKGQGYGYTF. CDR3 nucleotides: TGTGCCAGCAGGAAGGGACAGGGGTATGGCTACACCTTC.